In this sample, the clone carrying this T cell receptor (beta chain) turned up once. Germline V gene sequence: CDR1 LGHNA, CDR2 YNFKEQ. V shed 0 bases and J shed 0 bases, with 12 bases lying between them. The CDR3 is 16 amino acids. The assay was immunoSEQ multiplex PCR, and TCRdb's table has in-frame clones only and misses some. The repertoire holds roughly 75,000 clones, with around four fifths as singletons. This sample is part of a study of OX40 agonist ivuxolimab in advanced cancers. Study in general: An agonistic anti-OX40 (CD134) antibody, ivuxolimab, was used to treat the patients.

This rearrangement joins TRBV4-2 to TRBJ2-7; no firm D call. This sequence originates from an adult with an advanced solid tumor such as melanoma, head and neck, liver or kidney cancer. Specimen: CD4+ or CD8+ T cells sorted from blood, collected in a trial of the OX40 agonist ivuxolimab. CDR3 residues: CASSQEGSQSSYEQYF. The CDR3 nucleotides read TGTGCCAGCAGCCAAGAGGGGTCGCAAAGCTCCTACGAGCAGTACTTC.